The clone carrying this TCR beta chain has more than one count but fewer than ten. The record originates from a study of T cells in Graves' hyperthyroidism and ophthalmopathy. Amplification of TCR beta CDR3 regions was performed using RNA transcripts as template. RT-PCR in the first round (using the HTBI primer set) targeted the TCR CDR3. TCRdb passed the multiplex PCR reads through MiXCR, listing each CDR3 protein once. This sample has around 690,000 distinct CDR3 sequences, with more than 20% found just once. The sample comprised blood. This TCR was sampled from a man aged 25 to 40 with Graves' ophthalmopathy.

The CDR3 reads CASSKMRDTQYF. The CDR3 DNA is TGTGCCAGCAGCAAGATGCGGGATACGCAGTATTTT. The chain employs TRBV27 and TRBJ2-3; the D is unclear. The V end was cut by 6 bases, the J end by 6 bases, with 10 bases between. Germline loops: CDR1 MNHEY, CDR2 SMNVEV (reference sequence). This CDR3 contains 12 residues.